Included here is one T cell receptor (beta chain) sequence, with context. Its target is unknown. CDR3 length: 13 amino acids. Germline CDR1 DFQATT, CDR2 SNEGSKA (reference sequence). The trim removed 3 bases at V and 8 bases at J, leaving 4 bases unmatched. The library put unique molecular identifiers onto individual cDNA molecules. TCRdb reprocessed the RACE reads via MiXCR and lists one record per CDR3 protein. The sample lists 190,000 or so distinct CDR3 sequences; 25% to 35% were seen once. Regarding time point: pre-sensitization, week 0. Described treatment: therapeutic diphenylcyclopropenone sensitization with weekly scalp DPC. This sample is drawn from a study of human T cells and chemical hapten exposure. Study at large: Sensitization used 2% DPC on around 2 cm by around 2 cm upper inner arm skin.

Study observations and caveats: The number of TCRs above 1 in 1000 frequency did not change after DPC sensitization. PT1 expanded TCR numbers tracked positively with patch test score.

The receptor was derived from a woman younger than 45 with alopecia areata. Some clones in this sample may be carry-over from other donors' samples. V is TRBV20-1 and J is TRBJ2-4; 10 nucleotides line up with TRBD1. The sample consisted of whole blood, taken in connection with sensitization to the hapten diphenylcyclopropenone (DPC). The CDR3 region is CSARGTGVDIQYF. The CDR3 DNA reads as TGCAGTGCTAGGGGGACAGGGGTTGACATTCAGTACTTC.